Each of the 10 T cell receptor beta chains below was sequenced from the same sample in a study of T cell responses to AZD1222 COVID-19 vaccine (dated by TCRdb to the early 2020s). Reading the label with the study, this specimen's time point is: about 28 days (+/-7) after the second vaccine dose. Library method: the immunoSEQ multiplex PCR assay. TCRdb re-hosts the immuneACCESS table, in-frame sequences only. Its copies lack some clones; in the studies checked, an unresolved V gene accounts for under half of them, and the cause for the rest is not known. A total of 80,000 to 95,000 clones appear in this sample, about nine tenths of them only once. The ten most abundant clones make up roughly 7.2% of the sample. The sequencing here drew on peripheral blood, taken 28 days after the second AZD1222 dose. Every receptor here comes from an adult who received the AZD1222 COVID-19 vaccine.

The rearrangement links TRBV29-1 to TRBJ1-3, with D tentatively TRBD1 (6 bases). Looked up from germline, CDR1 is SQVTM and CDR2 is ANQGSEA. CDR3 size: 15 residues. V was pared by 3 bases and J by 2 bases, with 14 bases between. CDR3 nucleotide sequence: TGCAGCGTTGACCCAGGGGAGTCAGCTGGAAACACCATATATTTT. Residues: CSVDPGESAGNTIYF.

The CDR3 loop is CASNPGTGLGEQYF. The DNA for the CDR3 is TGTGCCAGTAACCCCGGGACAGGGTTAGGCGAGCAGTACTTC. This chain joins TRBV19 and TRBJ2-7; 9 bases line up with TRBD1. The V gene end was trimmed by 7 bases and the J gene end by 6 bases; junction bases not matched to a gene: 10. CDR1 is LNHDA and CDR2 is SQIVND in the germline V gene (reference sequence). The CDR3 covers 14 residues.

About this clone: Germline and junction disagree at one end, which may indicate a read error. V and J are TRBV28 and TRBJ1-3; D ambiguous. In germline, CDR1 is MDHEN, CDR2 SYDVKM. CDR3 size: 14 residues. The CDR3 protein is CASSIQTSGNTIYF. The CDR3 bases are TGTGCCAGCAGCATCCAGACTTCTGGGAACACCATATATTTT.

This clone was recorded only once. This rearrangement joins TRBV20-1 to TRBJ1-1; D gene ambiguous. This CDR3 is 14 amino acids long. Deletions cut 3 bases from V and 2 bases from J, with 13 bases between. From germline, CDR1 is DFQATT and CDR2 SNEGSKA (reference sequence). CDR3: CSASDYGLNTEAFF. CDR3 DNA: TGCAGTGCTAGTGATTACGGGTTAAACACTGAAGCTTTCTTT.

This chain uses TRBV5-1 with TRBJ2-7; 8 nucleotides match TRBD1. This CDR3 spans 15 amino acids. Germline values: CDR1 SGHRS, CDR2 YFSETQ. Unmatched junction bases numbered 8, after V lost 3 bases and J lost 3 bases. CDR3 sequence: CASSSYRGIIYEQYF. The CDR3 DNA reads TGCGCCAGCAGCTCCTACAGGGGGATCATCTACGAGCAGTACTTC.

J is TRBJ2-7 and V is TRBV9; D is possibly TRBD1 (5 bases). V was trimmed by 3 bases and J by 0 bases, leaving 13 bases between them. The CDR3 runs to 15 residues. The germline gives CDR1 SGDLS, CDR2 YYNGEE. CDR3 in DNA: TGTGCCAGCAGCGCGCTCGCGGACACCTCCTACGAGCAGTACTTC. This translates into CASSALADTSYEQYF. Using reference TRBV9 and TRBJ2-7 for the parts outside the CDR3, the full variable domain is DSGVTQTPKHLITATGQRVTLRCSPRSGDLSVYWYQQSLDQGLQFLIQYYNGEERAKGNILERFSAQQFPDLHSELNLSSLELGDSALYFCASSALADTSYEQYFGPGTRLTVT.

The chain is built from TRBV21-1 and TRBJ1-1. TRBV21-1 is described as a pseudogene. The CDR3 is 15 residues long. The CDR3, as DNA: TGTGCCAGCAGCCCAAGAGCGGGGGTCGACACTGAAGCTTTCTTT. It translates to CASSPRAGVDTEAFF.

This clone was detected a few times. The V gene is TRBV4-2, the J gene TRBJ2-2, with TRBD2 matching over 7 bases. V shed 1 base, J shed 2 bases, and the junction held 16 bases outside the gene matches. Germline CDR1 LGHNA, CDR2 YNFKEQ. This CDR3 contains 20 residues. CDR3 DNA: TGTGCCAGCAGCCAAGCAGCCCTAGCGGTCGATATAATTAACACCGGGGAGCTGTTTTTT. Its translation: CASSQAALAVDIINTGELFF.

In DNA form, the CDR3 reads TGCAGCGTTGGGAAGCGGGAGGTGGGTACAGATACGCAGTATTTT. It codes for CSVGKREVGTDTQYF. The chain joins TRBV29-1 to TRBJ2-3; TRBD2 aligns across 9 bases. Germline trimming cut 4 bases from V and 3 bases from J; bases unmatched to any gene: 8. Germline assignment: CDR1 SQVTM and CDR2 ANQGSEA. CDR3 size: 15 residues.

This chain uses TRBV29-1 with TRBJ2-1; perhaps TRBD2 as D (7 bases). CDR1 and CDR2 (germline): SQVTM, ANQGSEA. CDR3 length: 15 residues. V was pared by 0 bases and J by 1 base, with 10 bases between. The chain's CDR3 is CSVEESGTSYNEQFF. CDR3 bases: TGCAGCGTTGAAGAAAGCGGGACATCCTACAATGAGCAGTTCTTC.